Below, 30 T cell receptor beta chains from the same sample are listed, as sequenced in a study of blood T cell repertoires in COVID-19. Using immunoSEQ multiplex PCR, the repertoire was profiled, and TCRdb retains in-frame clones only, with some absent. The sample shows 150,000 to 200,000 clones, 80% to 85% of them seen only once. The material sequenced was peripheral blood. The receptor set was obtained from a human donor with acute or convalescent COVID-19. The donor label of this sample is uncertain.

The chain joins TRBV7-2 to TRBJ2-7; D perhaps matches TRBD2 (5 bases). V gave up 3 bases and J gave up 3 bases, with 12 bases separating them. The CDR3 runs 14 residues. Germline V CDR1 and CDR2: SGHTA, FQGNSA. The CDR3 DNA reads TGTGCCAGCAGCTTGCGGCGGGTGCACTACGAGCAGTACTTC. Its translation: CASSLRRVHYEQYF.

J is TRBJ2-7 and V is TRBV7-9; the match to TRBD1 covers 9 bases. Trimming at V came to 5 bases and at J to 0 bases, leaving 8 bases not matched to a gene. Looked up from germline, CDR1 is SEHNR and CDR2 is FQNEAQ (reference sequence). CDR3 length: 16 amino acids. The CDR3 bases are TGTGCCAGCAGCCCTGTAGTGGACAGGGGCTCCTACGAGCAGTACTTC. Amino acid sequence: CASSPVVDRGSYEQYF.

V is TRBV7-9 and J is TRBJ1-2, with a weak D call TRBD1 (5 bases). The V and J ends lost 2 bases and 4 bases respectively, with 11 bases between them. Germline CDR1 is SEHNR and CDR2 is FQNEAQ (reference sequence). The CDR3 extends over 14 amino acids. The CDR3 DNA reads TGTGCCAGCAGCTTAAAGGAGGGGCGCTATGGCTACACCTTC. Translation gives CASSLKEGRYGYTF.

CDR3 sequence: CASSPRRVNTEAFF. CDR3 coding DNA: TGTGCCAGTAGTCCCCGGAGGGTGAACACTGAAGCTTTCTTT. The chain recombines TRBV19 with TRBJ1-1, with D uncertain. The germline gives CDR1 LNHDA, CDR2 SQIVND (reference sequence). Trimming removed 5 bases at V and 0 bases at J, with 10 bases between. The CDR3 runs to 14 residues.

This CDR3 reads CATSTSGGANTQYF. The DNA for the CDR3 is TGTGCCACCTCTACTAGCGGGGGGGCGAATACGCAGTATTTT. The rearrangement links TRBV6-4 to TRBJ2-3, with 13 bases lining up with TRBD2. This CDR3 has 14 amino acids. Germline values: CDR1 MRHNA, CDR2 SNTAGT. With 10 bases clipped from V and 7 bases from J, the junction kept 8 bases outside the gene matches.

V gene TRBV5-8 combines with J gene TRBJ1-4, with unresolved D. From germline, CDR1 is SGHTS and CDR2 YDEGEE. The V end lost 5 bases, the J end lost 5 bases, and 7 bases lay between the germline ends. The CDR3 has 12 amino acids. In DNA form, the CDR3 reads TGTGCCAGCAGGCGGGTCAATGAAAAACTGTTTTTT. This encodes CASRRVNEKLFF.

The rearrangement links TRBV5-1 to TRBJ1-5, with D perhaps matching TRBD1 (6 bases). The CDR3 length is 15 residues. V was cut by 1 base and J by 1 base, with 9 bases left in between. CDR1 SGHRS and CDR2 YFSETQ come from the germline V gene. DNA of the CDR3: TGCGCCAGCAGCTTGCTGGGGGCGAGCAATCAGCCCCAGCATTTT. Protein: CASSLLGASNQPQHF. Full variable domain (missing parts from reference TRBV5-1 and TRBJ1-5): KAGVTQTPRYLIKTRGQQVTLSCSPISGHRSVSWYQQTPGQGLQFLFEYFSETQRNKGNFPGRFSGRQFSNSRSEMNVSTLELGDSALYLCASSLLGASNQPQHFGDGTRLSIL.

In DNA, the CDR3 is TGTGCCATCAGTTTAGGACAGGACAATCAGCCCCAGCATTTT. Encoded protein: CAISLGQDNQPQHF. V and J are TRBV10-3 and TRBJ1-5; 7 bases are a match to TRBD1. The CDR3 sequence is 14 residues long. In germline, CDR1 is ENHRY, CDR2 SYGVKD. V was pared by 5 bases and J by 3 bases, with 4 bases of the junction left unmatched.

The V and J genes are TRBV19 and TRBJ1-2; the match to TRBD1 covers 8 bases. Germline V lookup: CDR1 LNHDA, CDR2 SQIVND (reference sequence). This CDR3 has 14 amino acids. Unmatched junction bases numbered 8, after V lost 3 bases and J lost 8 bases. The CDR3 here is CASSIETGAKGYTF. The CDR3 DNA sequence: TGTGCCAGTAGTATCGAGACAGGGGCTAAAGGCTACACCTTC.

The gene calls are TRBV6-1 and TRBJ1-3; the D gene is possibly TRBD1 (5 bases). The CDR3 has 17 residues. The V and J ends lost 4 bases and 0 bases respectively, with 16 bases between them. Germline V gene lookup returns CDR1 MNHNS and CDR2 SASEGT. The CDR3 nucleotides are TGTGCCAGCAGTGGTTGGGGCAGCTCATCCTCTGGAAACACCATATATTTT. This translates into CASSGWGSSSSGNTIYF.

V gene TRBV11-2 combines with J gene TRBJ1-1; 7 bases are shared with TRBD1. This CDR3 is built from 14 residues. Losses at the gene ends were 10 bases for V and 0 bases for J; bases not matched to a gene: 8. Germline CDR1 SGHAT, CDR2 FQNNGV. The CDR3 reads CATRDSSLNTEAFF. The CDR3 coding sequence is TGTGCCACCAGGGACAGCTCCTTGAACACTGAAGCTTTCTTT.

The chain carries TRBV6-5 and TRBJ1-3, with D hard to call. The V end was cut by 7 bases, the J end by 0 bases, with 10 bases between. Per the germline V gene, CDR1 is MNHEY and CDR2 is SVGAGI. The CDR3 has 14 residues. The CDR3 nucleotides read TGTGCCAGCACCGTCCGGGGCTCTGGAAACACCATATATTTT. Protein sequence: CASTVRGSGNTIYF.

The chain combines TRBV3-1 (or the pseudogene TRBV3-2) with TRBJ2-7; 8 nucleotides agree with TRBD2. In germline, CDR1 is LGHDT, CDR2 YNNKEL (reference sequence). The CDR3 sequence is 13 residues long. The J segment lost 7 bases and the V segment lost 2 bases, leaving 4 bases of the junction unmatched. CDR3 amino acids: CASSQNGGVEQYF. In nucleotides, the CDR3 is TGTGCCAGCAGCCAAAACGGGGGGGTAGAGCAGTACTTC.

V usage is TRBV14 and J usage is TRBJ2-3; a possible D gene is TRBD1 (6 bases). CDR1 and CDR2 (germline): SGHDN, FVKESK. This CDR3 contains 15 residues. Trimming took 2 bases from V and 1 from J, leaving 10 bases between them. CDR3 in DNA: TGTGCCAGCAGCCAAAGCAGGGGAGGCACAGATACGCAGTATTTT. This encodes CASSQSRGGTDTQYF. Using reference TRBV14 and TRBJ2-3 for the parts outside the CDR3, the full variable domain is EAGVTQFPSHSVIEKGQTVTLRCDPISGHDNLYWYRRVMGKEIKFLLHFVKESKQDESGMPNNRFLAERTGGTYSTLKVQPAELEDSGVYFCASSQSRGGTDTQYFGPGTRLTVL.

The chain carries TRBV6-5 and TRBJ2-3; D is undetermined. Per the germline V gene, CDR1 is MNHEY and CDR2 is SVGAGI. The CDR3 extends over 14 amino acids. Between the trimmed V and J ends, which lost 8 bases and 2 bases, there was a span of 14 bases. CDR3: CASRFAQATDTQYF. In DNA, the CDR3 is TGTGCCAGCCGCTTTGCCCAGGCCACAGATACGCAGTATTTT.

V and J are TRBV9 and TRBJ1-1; 8 bases align to TRBD1. V lost 0 bases to trimming and J lost 6 bases; unmatched junction nucleotides: 1. The CDR3 extends over 13 amino acids. The V gene's germline CDR1 is SGDLS and CDR2 YYNGEE. The CDR3 region has the DNA TGTGCCAGCAGCGTAGCAGGGGGCCCTGAAGCTTTCTTT. Translated: CASSVAGGPEAFF.

The chain links TRBV25-1 to TRBJ1-4; D gene ambiguous. Trimming removed 3 bases from V and 4 bases from J, with 6 bases in between. CDR3 length: 13 residues. The germline V gene has CDR1 MGHDK and CDR2 SYGVNS. For the CDR3, the DNA is TGTGCCAGCAGTGATCAGAATAATGAAAAACTGTTTTTT. Translation gives CASSDQNNEKLFF. Filled out from reference TRBV25-1 and TRBJ1-4, the complete variable domain reads EADIYQTPRYLVIGTGKKITLECSQTMGHDKMYWYQQDPGMELHLIHYSYGVNSTEKGDLSSESTVSRIRTEHFPLTLESARPSHTSQYLCASSDQNNEKLFFGSGTQLSVL.

The chain recombines TRBV2 with TRBJ1-1; D uncertain. V was shortened by 10 bases and J by 2 bases, with 14 bases between the two germline ends. Germline values: CDR1 SNHLY, CDR2 FYNNEI. This CDR3 has 13 amino acids. The CDR3 region is CATHGVANTEAFF. Here the CDR3 DNA reads TGTGCCACCCACGGAGTCGCTAACACTGAAGCTTTCTTT.

The V call is TRBV30, the J call TRBJ1-2, with TRBD1 identical over 9 bases. This CDR3 has 13 amino acids. CDR1 is GTSNPN, CDR2 SVGIG, per germline (reference sequence). The V and J ends lost 7 bases and 3 bases, in that order; junction bases with no gene match: 6. The CDR3 protein is CAFRTGEDYGYTF. The CDR3 DNA follows: TGTGCCTTCCGGACAGGGGAAGACTATGGCTACACCTTC. Based on the CDR3 plus reference TRBV30 and TRBJ1-2, the full variable domain is SQTIHQWPATLVQPVGSPLSLECTVEGTSNPNLYWYRQAAGRGLQLLFYSVGIGQISSEVPQNLSASRPQDRQFILSSKKLLLSDSGFYLCAFRTGEDYGYTFGSGTRLTVV.

The chain uses TRBV18 and TRBJ2-2, with 8 nucleotides matching TRBD1. Trimming cost V 5 bases and J 2 bases; bases outside gene matches: 4. CDR1 is KGHSH, CDR2 LQKENI, per germline. This CDR3 has 15 amino acids. The CDR3 coding sequence is TGTGCCAGCTCAGCCGACAGGGGTAACACCGGGGAGCTGTTTTTT. It is translated as CASSADRGNTGELFF. Full variable domain (remainder filled in from reference TRBV18 and TRBJ2-2): NAGVMQNPRHLVRRRGQEARLRCSPMKGHSHVYWYRQLPEEGLKFMVYLQKENIIDESGMPKERFSAEFPKEGPSILRIQQVVRGDSAAYFCASSADRGNTGELFFGEGSRLTVL.

The V gene is TRBV10-1, the J gene TRBJ2-1; TRBD1 matches at 8 bases. J lost 6 bases, V lost 7 bases, and 14 bases had no gene match. The CDR3 covers 16 residues. Germline values: CDR1 WNHNN, CDR2 SYGVQD (reference sequence). The CDR3 DNA reads TGCGCCAGCAAGGGACAGGCTCGGGAAGGGGGCAATGAGCAGTTCTTC. This translates into CASKGQAREGGNEQFF.

The genes are TRBV4-1 and TRBJ2-7; TRBD1 matches 8 bases. V lost 4 bases and J lost 5; bases outside the gene matches: 10. This CDR3 spans 15 amino acids. Germline lookup yields CDR1 MGHRA and CDR2 YSYEKL. Written as DNA, the CDR3 is TGCGCCAGCAGCCCCTGGACAGGGTCTGACAACGAGCAGTACTTC. This sequence encodes CASSPWTGSDNEQYF.

The rearrangement joins TRBV6-5 to TRBJ1-1, with D uncertain. V shed 4 bases and J shed 0 bases, with 6 bases lying between them. The germline gives CDR1 MNHEY, CDR2 SVGAGI. The CDR3 runs 13 residues. The CDR3 reads CASSSFMNTEAFF. In DNA form, the CDR3 reads TGTGCCAGCAGTTCCTTTATGAACACTGAAGCTTTCTTT.

Only a few counts were recorded for this clone. This chain connects TRBV6-6 to TRBJ1-5, with D maybe TRBD1 (5 bases). Trimming removed 0 bases from V and 7 bases from J, with 10 bases in between. CDR1 is MNHNY, CDR2 SVGAGI, per germline (reference sequence). CDR3 length: 14 amino acids. The CDR3 DNA is TGTGCCAGCAGTTACTCGACAGCTGGACAGCCCCAGCATTTT. Encoded protein: CASSYSTAGQPQHF.

This clone was observed a few times. The chain recombines TRBV18 with TRBJ2-3, with D perhaps TRBD2 (6 bases). The CDR3 runs 13 residues. V lost 3 bases and J lost 9, with 13 bases in between. Germline V CDR1 and CDR2: KGHSH, LQKENI. The CDR3 nucleotides read TGTGCCAGCTCACCGGGCGGGGCAGGGACGCAGTATTTT. This gives the protein CASSPGGAGTQYF.

This clone was seen only once. This rearrangement joins TRBV30 to TRBJ1-2; TRBD1 might be the D (5 bases). Deletions cut 0 bases from V and 2 bases from J, with 10 bases between. This CDR3 is built from 14 residues. Germline V gene data show CDR1 as GTSNPN and CDR2 as SVGIG (reference sequence). The CDR3 bases are TGTGCCTGGAGTGTACAGGCAGGGAACTATGGCTACACCTTC. This encodes CAWSVQAGNYGYTF.

Comment on this clone: Distinct nucleotide sequences in the sample also encode this CDR3. The gene calls are TRBV7-2 and TRBJ1-2; 7 positions match TRBD1. The ends lost 5 bases at V and 5 bases at J; junction bases unmatched: 5. CDR1 SGHTA and CDR2 FQGNSA come from the germline V gene. The CDR3 length is 13 residues. This chain's CDR3 is CASSPDRDYGYTF. CDR3 nucleotide sequence: TGTGCCAGCAGCCCCGACAGGGATTATGGCTACACCTTC. Full variable domain (missing parts from reference TRBV7-2 and TRBJ1-2): GAGVSQSPSNKVTEKGKDVELRCDPISGHTALYWYRQSLGQGLEFLIYFQGNSAPDKSGLPSDRFSAERTGGSVSTLTIQRTQQEDSAVYLCASSPDRDYGYTFGSGTRLTVV.

The rearrangement joins TRBV19 to TRBJ2-7; D remains unclear. V lost 0 bases, J lost 2 bases, and 8 bases lay in between. There are 14 residues in the CDR3. The germline CDR1 and CDR2 sequences are LNHDA and SQIVND (reference sequence). The CDR3 DNA reads as TGTGCCAGTAGTATAGATAGTGCAACCTACGAGCAGTACTTC. Translating gives CASSIDSATYEQYF.

The chain employs TRBV7-9 and TRBJ1-5; D may be TRBD1 (6 bases). Germline CDR1 is SEHNR and CDR2 is FQNEAQ (reference sequence). V lost 5 bases and J lost 5, with 10 bases in between. CDR3 length equals 13 residues. CDR3 nucleotides: TGTGCCAGCAGCCTACAGGGTGATCAGCCCCAGCATTTT. This gives the protein CASSLQGDQPQHF. The full variable domain, its missing parts supplied by reference TRBV7-9 and TRBJ1-5, is DTGVSQNPRHKITKRGQNVTFRCDPISEHNRLYWYRQTLGQGPEFLTYFQNEAQLEKSRLLSDRFSAERPKGSFSTLEIQRTEQGDSAMYLCASSLQGDQPQHFGDGTRLSIL.

The rearrangement links TRBV9 to TRBJ1-1; tentative D call: TRBD1 (5 bases). The germline V gene encodes CDR1 SGDLS and CDR2 YYNGEE. The CDR3 is 15 amino acids. V lost 3 bases to trimming and J lost 2 bases, with 14 bases between them. The CDR3 loop reads CASSALGGSNTEAFF. The DNA for the CDR3 is TGTGCCAGCAGCGCGTTGGGGGGAAGCAACACTGAAGCTTTCTTT.